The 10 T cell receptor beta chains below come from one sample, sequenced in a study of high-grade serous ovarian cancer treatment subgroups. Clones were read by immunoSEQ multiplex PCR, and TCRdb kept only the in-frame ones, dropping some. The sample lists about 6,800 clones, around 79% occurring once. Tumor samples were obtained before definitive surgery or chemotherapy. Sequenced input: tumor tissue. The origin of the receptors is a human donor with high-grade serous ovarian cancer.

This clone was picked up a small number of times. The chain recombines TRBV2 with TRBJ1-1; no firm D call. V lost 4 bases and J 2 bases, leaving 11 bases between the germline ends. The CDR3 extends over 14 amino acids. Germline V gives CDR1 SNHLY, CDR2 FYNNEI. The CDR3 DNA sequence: TGTGCCAGCAGTGTGTACGGAACCAACACTGAAGCTTTCTTT. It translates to CASSVYGTNTEAFF.

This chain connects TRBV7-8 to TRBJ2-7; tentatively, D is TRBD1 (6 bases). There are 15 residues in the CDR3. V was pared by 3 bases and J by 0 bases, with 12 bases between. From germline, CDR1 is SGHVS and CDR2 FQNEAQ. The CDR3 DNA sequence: TGTGCCAGCAGCTTTCCCGGGACAAGCTCCTACGAGCAGTACTTC. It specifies CASSFPGTSSYEQYF.

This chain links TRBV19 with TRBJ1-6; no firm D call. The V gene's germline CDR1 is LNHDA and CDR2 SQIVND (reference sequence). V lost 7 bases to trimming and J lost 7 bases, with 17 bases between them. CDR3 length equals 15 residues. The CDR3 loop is CASTRTRQLNSPLHF. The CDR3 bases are TGTGCCAGTACCCGAACCCGGCAGCTCAATTCACCCCTCCACTTT.

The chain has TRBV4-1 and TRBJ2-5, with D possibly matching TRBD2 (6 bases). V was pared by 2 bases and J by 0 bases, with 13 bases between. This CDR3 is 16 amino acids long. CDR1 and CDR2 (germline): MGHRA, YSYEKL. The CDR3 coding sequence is TGCGCCAGCAGCCAACCCGGGACTCCGTACCAAGAGACCCAGTACTTC. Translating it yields CASSQPGTPYQETQYF.

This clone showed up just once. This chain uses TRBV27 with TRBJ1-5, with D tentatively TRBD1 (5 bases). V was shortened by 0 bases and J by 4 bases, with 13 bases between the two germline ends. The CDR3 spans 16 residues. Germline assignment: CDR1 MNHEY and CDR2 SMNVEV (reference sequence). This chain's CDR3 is CASSLSSGGANQPQHF. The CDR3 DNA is TGTGCCAGCAGTTTATCGTCGGGTGGGGCAAATCAGCCCCAGCATTTT.

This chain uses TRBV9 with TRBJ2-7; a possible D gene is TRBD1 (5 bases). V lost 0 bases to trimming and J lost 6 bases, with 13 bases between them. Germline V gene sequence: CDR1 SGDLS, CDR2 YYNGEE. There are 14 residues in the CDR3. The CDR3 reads CASSVADWGAEQYF. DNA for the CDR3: TGTGCCAGCAGCGTAGCCGACTGGGGCGCCGAGCAGTACTTC.

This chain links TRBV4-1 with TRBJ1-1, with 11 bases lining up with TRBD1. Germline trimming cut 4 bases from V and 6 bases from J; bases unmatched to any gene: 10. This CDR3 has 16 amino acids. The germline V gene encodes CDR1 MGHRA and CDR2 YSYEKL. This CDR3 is CASSLYWGQGVSEAFF. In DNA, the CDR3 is TGCGCCAGCAGCCTATATTGGGGACAGGGGGTCTCTGAAGCTTTCTTT.

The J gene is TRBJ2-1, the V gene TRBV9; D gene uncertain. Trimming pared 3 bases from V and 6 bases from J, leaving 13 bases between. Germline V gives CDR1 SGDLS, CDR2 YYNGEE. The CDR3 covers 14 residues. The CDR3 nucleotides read TGTGCCAGCAGCGCTTCTAGTAATCCCAATGAGCAGTTCTTC. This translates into CASSASSNPNEQFF.

The CDR3 loop reads CASSLDRGVTGELFF. The CDR3 nucleotides are TGTGCCAGCAGCTTAGATAGGGGGGTGACCGGGGAGCTGTTTTTT. The J gene is TRBJ2-2, the V gene TRBV11-3; tentatively, D is TRBD1 or TRBD2 (6 bases each). The CDR3 extends over 15 amino acids. Trimming cost V 0 bases and J 5 bases, with 10 bases left between them. CDR1 and CDR2 from the germline V gene are SGHNT and YENEEA. Filled out from reference TRBV11-3 and TRBJ2-2, the complete variable domain reads EAGVVQSPRYKIIEKKQPVAFWCNPISGHNTLYWYLQNLGQGPELLIRYENEEAVDDSQLPKDRFSAERLKGVDSTLKIQPAELGDSAVYLCASSLDRGVTGELFFGEGSRLTVL.

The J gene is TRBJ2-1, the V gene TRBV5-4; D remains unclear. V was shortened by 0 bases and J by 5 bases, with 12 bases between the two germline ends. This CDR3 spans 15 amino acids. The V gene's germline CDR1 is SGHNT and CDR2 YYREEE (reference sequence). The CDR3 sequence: CASSLAGPNDNEQFF. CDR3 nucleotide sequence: TGTGCCAGCAGCTTGGCCGGGCCTAACGACAATGAGCAGTTCTTC. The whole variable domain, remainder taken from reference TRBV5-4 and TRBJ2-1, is ETGVTQSPTHLIKTRGQQVTLRCSSQSGHNTVSWYQQALGQGPQFIFQYYREEENGRGNFPPRFSGLQFPNYSSELNVNALELDDSALYLCASSLAGPNDNEQFFGPGTRLTVL.